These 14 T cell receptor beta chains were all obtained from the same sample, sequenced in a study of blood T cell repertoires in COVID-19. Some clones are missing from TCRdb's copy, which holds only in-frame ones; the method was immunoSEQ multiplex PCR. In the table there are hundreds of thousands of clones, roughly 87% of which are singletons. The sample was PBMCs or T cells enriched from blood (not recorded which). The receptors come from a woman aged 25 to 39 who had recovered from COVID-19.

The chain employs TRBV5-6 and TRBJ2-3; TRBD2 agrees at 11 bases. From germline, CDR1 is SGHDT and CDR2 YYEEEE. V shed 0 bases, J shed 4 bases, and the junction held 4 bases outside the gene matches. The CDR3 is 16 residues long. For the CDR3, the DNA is TGTGCCAGCAGCTTGGACCGACTAGCGGGGCCAGATACGCAGTATTTT. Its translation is CASSLDRLAGPDTQYF.

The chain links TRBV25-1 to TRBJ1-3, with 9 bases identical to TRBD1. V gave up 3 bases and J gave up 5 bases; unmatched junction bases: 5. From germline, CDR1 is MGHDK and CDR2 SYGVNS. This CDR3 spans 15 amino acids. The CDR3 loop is CASSERTGDRNTIYF. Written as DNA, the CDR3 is TGTGCCAGCAGTGAGCGGACAGGGGACCGAAACACCATATATTTT.

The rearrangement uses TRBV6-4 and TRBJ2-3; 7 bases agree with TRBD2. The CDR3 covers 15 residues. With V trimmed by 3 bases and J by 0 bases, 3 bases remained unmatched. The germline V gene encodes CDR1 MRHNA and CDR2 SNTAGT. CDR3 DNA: TGTGCCAGCAGTGAGGGGACTACCAGCACAGATACGCAGTATTTT. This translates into CASSEGTTSTDTQYF.

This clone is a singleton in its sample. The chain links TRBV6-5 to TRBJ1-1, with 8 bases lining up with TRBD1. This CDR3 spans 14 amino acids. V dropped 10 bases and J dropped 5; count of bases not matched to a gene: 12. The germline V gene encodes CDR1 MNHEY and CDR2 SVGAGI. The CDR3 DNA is TGTGCCACCGAACTGACAGGGGCAAATACTGAAGCTTTCTTT. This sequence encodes CATELTGANTEAFF.

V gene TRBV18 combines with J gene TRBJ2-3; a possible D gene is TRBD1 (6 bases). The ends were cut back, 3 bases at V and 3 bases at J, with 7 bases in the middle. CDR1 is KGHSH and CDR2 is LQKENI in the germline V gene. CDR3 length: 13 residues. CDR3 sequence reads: CASSPDRTDTQYF. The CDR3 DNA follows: TGTGCCAGCTCACCGGACAGAACAGATACGCAGTATTTT.

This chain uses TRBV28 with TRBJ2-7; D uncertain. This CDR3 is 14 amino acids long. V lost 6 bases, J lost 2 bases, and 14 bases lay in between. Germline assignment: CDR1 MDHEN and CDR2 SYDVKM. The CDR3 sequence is CASSPVAAAYEQYF. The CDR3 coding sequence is TGTGCCAGCAGCCCGGTGGCGGCAGCCTACGAGCAGTACTTC. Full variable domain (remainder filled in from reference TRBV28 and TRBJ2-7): DVKVTQSSRYLVKRTGEKVFLECVQDMDHENMFWYRQDPGLGLRLIYFSYDVKMKEKGDIPEGYSVSREKKERFSLILESASTNQTSMYLCASSPVAAAYEQYFGPGTRLTVT.

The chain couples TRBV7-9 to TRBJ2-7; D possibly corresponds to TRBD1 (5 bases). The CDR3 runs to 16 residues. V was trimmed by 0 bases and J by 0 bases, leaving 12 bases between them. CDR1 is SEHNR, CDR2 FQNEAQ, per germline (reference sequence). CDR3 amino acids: CASSLAQGTSSYEQYF. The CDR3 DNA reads TGTGCCAGCAGCTTAGCGCAGGGCACGAGCTCCTACGAGCAGTACTTC. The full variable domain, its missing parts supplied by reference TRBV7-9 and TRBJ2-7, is DTGVSQNPRHKITKRGQNVTFRCDPISEHNRLYWYRQTLGQGPEFLTYFQNEAQLEKSRLLSDRFSAERPKGSFSTLEIQRTEQGDSAMYLCASSLAQGTSSYEQYFGPGTRLTVT.

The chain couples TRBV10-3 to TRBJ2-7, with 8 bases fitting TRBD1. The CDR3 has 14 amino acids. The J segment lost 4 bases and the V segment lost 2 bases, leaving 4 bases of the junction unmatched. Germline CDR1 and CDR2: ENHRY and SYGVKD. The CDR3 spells CAISEQGQGYEQYF. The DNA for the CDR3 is TGTGCCATCAGTGAGCAAGGACAGGGTTACGAGCAGTACTTC.

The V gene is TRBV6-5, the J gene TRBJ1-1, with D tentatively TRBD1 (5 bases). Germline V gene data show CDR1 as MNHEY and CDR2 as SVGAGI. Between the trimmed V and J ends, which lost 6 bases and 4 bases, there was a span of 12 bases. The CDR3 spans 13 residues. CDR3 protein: CASSREGGTEAFF. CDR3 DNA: TGTGCCAGCAGCAGGGAGGGCGGCACTGAAGCTTTCTTT.

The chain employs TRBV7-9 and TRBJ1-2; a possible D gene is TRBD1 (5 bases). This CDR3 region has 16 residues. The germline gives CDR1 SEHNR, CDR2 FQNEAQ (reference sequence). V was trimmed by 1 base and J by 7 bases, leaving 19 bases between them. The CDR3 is CASSLGSAGVGSGYTF. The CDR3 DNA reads TGTGCCAGCAGCTTAGGATCGGCGGGGGTCGGGTCTGGCTACACCTTC. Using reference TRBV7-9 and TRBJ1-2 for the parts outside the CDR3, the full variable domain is DTGVSQNPRHKITKRGQNVTFRCDPISEHNRLYWYRQTLGQGPEFLTYFQNEAQLEKSRLLSDRFSAERPKGSFSTLEIQRTEQGDSAMYLCASSLGSAGVGSGYTFGSGTRLTVV.

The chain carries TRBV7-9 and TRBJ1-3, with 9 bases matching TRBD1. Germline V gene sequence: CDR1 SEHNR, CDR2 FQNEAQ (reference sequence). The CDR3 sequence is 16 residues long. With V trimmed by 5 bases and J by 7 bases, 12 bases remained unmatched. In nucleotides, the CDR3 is TGTGCCAGCAGCCAAGAACAGGGGGCGCTAAGGAACACCATATATTTT. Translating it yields CASSQEQGALRNTIYF.

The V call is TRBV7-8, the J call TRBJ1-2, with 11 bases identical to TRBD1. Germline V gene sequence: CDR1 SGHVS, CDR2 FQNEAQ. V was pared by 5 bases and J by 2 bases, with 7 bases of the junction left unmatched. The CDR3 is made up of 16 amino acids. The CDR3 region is CASSPDRGRRNYGYTF. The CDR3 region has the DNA TGTGCCAGCAGCCCGGACAGGGGGCGAAGAAACTATGGCTACACCTTC.

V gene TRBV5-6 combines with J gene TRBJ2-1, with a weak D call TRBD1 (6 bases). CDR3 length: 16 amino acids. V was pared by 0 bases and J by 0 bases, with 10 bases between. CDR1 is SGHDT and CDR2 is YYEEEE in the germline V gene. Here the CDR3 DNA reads TGTGCCAGCAGCTTGGTGTGGGACACCTCCTACAATGAGCAGTTCTTC. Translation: CASSLVWDTSYNEQFF. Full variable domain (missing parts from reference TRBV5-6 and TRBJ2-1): DAGVTQSPTHLIKTRGQQVTLRCSPKSGHDTVSWYQQALGQGPQFIFQYYEEEERQRGNFPDRFSGHQFPNYSSELNVNALLLGDSALYLCASSLVWDTSYNEQFFGPGTRLTVL.

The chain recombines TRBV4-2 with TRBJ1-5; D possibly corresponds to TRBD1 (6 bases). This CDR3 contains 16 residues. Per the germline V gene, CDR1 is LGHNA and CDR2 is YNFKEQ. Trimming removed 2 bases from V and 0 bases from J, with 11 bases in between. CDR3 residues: CASSQRTANSNQPQHF. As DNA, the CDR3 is TGTGCCAGCAGCCAACGGACAGCGAATAGCAATCAGCCCCAGCATTTT.